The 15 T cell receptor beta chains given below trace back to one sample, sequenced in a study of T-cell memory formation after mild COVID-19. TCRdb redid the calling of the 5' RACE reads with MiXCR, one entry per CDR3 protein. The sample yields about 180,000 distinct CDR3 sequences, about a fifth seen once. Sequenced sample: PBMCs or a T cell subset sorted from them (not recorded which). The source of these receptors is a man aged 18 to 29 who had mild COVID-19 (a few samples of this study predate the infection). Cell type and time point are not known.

The chain's CDR3 is CASRARKAFF. CDR3 DNA: TGTGCCAGCAGGGCCCGAAAAGCTTTCTTT. The chain combines TRBV12-3 or TRBV12-4 with TRBJ1-1; no clear D gene. V shed 6 bases and J shed 9 bases, with 8 bases lying between them. This CDR3 is 10 amino acids long.

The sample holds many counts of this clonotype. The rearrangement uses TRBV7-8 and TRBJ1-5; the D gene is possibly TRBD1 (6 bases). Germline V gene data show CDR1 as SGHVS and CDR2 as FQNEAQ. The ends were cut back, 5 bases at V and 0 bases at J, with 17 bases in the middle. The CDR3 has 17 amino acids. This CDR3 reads CASSAQGRGGSNQPQHF. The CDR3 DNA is TGTGCCAGCAGCGCCCAAGGGCGAGGGGGTAGCAATCAGCCCCAGCATTTT.

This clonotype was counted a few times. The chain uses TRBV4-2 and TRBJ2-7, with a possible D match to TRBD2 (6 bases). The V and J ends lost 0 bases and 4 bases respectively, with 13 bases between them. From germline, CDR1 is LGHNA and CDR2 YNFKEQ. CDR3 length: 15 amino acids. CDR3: CASSQEGGRSYEQYF. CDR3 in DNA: TGTGCCAGCAGCCAAGAGGGGGGTCGGTCATACGAGCAGTACTTC.

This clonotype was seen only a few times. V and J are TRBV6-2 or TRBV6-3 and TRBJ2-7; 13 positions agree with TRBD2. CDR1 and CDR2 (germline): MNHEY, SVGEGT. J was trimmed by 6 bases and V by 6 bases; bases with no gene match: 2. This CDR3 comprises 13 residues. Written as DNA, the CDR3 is TGTGCCAGCAGACTAGCGGGGGGGATCGAGCAGTACGTC. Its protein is CASRLAGGIEQYV.

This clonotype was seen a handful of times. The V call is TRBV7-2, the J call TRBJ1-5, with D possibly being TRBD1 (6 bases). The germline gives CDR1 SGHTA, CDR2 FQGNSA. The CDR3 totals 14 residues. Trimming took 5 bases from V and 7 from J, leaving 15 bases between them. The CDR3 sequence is CASSKQGKGQPQHF. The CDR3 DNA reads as TGTGCCAGCAGCAAACAGGGTAAAGGGCAGCCCCAGCATTTT.

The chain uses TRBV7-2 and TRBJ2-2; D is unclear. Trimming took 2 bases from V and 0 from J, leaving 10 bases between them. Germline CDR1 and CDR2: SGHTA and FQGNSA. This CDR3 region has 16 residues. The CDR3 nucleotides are TGTGCCAGCAGCTTATTTCGGTCCGCGAACACCGGGGAGCTGTTTTTT. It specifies CASSLFRSANTGELFF. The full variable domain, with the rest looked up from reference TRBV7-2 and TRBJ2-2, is GAGVSQSPSNKVTEKGKDVELRCDPISGHTALYWYRQSLGQGLEFLIYFQGNSAPDKSGLPSDRFSAERTGGSVSTLTIQRTQQEDSAVYLCASSLFRSANTGELFFGEGSRLTVL.

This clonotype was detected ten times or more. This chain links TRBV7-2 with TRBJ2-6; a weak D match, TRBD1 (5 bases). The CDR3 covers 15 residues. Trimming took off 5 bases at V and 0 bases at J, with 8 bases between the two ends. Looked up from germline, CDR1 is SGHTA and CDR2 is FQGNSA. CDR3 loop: CASSLTASGANVLTF. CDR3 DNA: TGTGCCAGCAGCCTGACAGCCTCTGGGGCCAACGTCCTGACTTTC.

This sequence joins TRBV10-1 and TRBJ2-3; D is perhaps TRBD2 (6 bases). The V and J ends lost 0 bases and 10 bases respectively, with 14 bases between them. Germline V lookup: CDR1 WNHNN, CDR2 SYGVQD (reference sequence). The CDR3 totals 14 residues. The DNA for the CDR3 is TGCGCCAGCAGTGAGTCGGGAGGACTCGCCGCGCAGTATTTT. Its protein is CASSESGGLAAQYF.

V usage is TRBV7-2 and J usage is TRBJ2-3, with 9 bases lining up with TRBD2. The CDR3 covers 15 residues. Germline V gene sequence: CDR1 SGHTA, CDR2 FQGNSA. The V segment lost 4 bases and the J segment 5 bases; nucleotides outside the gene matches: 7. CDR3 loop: CASSWTSAGGDTQYF. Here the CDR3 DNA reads TGTGCCAGCAGCTGGACTAGCGCAGGGGGAGATACGCAGTATTTT.

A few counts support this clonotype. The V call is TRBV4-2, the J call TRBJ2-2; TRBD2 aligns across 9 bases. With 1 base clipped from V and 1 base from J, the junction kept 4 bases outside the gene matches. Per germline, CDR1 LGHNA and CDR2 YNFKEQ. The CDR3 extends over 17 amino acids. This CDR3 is CASSQVSGGGNTGELFF. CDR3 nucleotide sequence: TGTGCCAGCAGCCAAGTTAGCGGGGGAGGGAACACCGGGGAGCTGTTTTTT.

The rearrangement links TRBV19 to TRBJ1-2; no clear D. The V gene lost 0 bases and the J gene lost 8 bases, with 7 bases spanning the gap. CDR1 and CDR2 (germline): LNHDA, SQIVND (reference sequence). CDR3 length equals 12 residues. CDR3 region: CASSIESRGYTF. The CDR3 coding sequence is TGTGCCAGTAGTATAGAATCACGGGGCTACACCTTC. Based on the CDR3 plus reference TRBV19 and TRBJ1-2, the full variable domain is DGGITQSPKYLFRKEGQNVTLSCEQNLNHDAMYWYRQDPGQGLRLIYYSQIVNDFQKGDIAEGYSVSREKKESFPLTVTSAQKNPTAFYLCASSIESRGYTFGSGTRLTVV.

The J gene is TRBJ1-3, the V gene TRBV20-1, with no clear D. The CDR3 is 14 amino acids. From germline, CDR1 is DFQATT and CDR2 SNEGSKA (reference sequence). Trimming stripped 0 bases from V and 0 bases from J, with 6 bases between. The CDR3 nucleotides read TGCAGTGCTAGAGATGATTTCTCTGGAAACACCATATATTTT. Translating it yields CSARDDFSGNTIYF.

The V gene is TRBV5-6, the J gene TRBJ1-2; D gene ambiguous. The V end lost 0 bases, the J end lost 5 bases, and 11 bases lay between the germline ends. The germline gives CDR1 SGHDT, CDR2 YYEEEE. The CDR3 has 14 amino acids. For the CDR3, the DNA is TGTGCCAGCAGCTTGGTAGCGGCCGAATATGGCTACACCTTC. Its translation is CASSLVAAEYGYTF.

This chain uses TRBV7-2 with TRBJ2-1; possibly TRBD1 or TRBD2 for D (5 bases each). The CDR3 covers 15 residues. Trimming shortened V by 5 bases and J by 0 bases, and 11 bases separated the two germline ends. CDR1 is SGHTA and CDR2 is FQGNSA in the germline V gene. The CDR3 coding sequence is TGTGCCAGCAGCCCGAAGGGGAGCTCCTACAATGAGCAGTTCTTC. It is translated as CASSPKGSSYNEQFF.

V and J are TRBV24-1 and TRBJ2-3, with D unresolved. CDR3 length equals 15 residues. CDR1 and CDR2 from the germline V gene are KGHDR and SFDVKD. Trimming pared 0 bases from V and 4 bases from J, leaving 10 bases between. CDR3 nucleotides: TGTGCCACCAGTGATTTGATTCAGGCCCCAGATACGCAGTATTTT. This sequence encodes CATSDLIQAPDTQYF.